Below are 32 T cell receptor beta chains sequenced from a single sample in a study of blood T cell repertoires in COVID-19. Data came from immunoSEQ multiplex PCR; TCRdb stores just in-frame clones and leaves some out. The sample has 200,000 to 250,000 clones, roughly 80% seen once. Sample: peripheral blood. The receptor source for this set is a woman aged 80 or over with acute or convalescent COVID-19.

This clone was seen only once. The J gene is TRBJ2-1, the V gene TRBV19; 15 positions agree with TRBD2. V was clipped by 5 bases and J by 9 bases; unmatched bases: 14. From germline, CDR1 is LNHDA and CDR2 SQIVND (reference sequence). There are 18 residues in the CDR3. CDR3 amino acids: CASSGGLAGGLRRSEQFF. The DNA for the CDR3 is TGTGCCAGTAGTGGGGGACTAGCGGGAGGATTAAGGCGTAGTGAGCAGTTCTTC.

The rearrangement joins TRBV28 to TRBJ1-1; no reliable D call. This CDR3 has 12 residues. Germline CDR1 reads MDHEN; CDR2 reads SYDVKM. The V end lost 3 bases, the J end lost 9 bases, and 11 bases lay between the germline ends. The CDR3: CASSLRESQAFF. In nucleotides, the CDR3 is TGTGCCAGCAGTTTGAGGGAGTCCCAAGCTTTCTTT.

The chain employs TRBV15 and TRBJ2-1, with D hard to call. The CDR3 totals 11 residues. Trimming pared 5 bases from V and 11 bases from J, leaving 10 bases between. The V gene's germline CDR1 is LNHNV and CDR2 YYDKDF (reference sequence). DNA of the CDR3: TGTGCCACCAGCGGCGCGGTCCAGCAGTTCTTC. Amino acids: CATSGAVQQFF.

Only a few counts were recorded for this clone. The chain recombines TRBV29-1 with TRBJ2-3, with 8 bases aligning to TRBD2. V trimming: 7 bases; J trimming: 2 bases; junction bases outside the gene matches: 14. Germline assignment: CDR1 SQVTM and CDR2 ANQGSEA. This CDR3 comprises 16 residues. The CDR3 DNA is TGCAGCGGCGTTTACAGCGGGGGAGGGTACACAGATACGCAGTATTTT. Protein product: CSGVYSGGGYTDTQYF.

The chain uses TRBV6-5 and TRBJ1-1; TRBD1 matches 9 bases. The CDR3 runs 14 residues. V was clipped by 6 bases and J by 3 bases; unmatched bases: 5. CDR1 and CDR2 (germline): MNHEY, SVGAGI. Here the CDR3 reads CASRGQGTYTEAFF. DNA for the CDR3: TGTGCCAGCAGAGGACAGGGGACATACACTGAAGCTTTCTTT.

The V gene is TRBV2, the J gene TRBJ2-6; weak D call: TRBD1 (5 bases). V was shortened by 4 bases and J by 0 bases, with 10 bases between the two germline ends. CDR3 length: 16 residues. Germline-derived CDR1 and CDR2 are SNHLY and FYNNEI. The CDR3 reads CASSGVRASGANVLTF. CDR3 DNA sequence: TGTGCCAGCAGTGGAGTCAGGGCCTCTGGGGCCAACGTCCTGACTTTC.

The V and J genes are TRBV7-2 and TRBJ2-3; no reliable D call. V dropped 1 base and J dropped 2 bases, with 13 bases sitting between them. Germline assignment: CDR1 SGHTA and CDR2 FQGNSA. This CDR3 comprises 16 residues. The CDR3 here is CASSLGLQQITDTQYF. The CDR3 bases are TGTGCCAGCAGCTTAGGGTTACAGCAAATCACAGATACGCAGTATTTT.

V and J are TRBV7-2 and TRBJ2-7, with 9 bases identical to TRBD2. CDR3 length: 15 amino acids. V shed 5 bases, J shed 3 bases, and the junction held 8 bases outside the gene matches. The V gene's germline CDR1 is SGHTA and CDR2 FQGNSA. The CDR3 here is CASSPMGGGDYEQYF. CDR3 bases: TGTGCCAGCAGCCCGATGGGCGGGGGGGACTACGAGCAGTACTTC.

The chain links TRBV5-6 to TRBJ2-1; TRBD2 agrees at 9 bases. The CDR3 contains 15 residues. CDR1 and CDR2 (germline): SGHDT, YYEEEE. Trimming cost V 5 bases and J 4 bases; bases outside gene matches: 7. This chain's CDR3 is CASRLGLAGYNEQFF. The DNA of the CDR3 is TGTGCCAGCAGACTCGGGCTAGCGGGGTACAATGAGCAGTTCTTC.

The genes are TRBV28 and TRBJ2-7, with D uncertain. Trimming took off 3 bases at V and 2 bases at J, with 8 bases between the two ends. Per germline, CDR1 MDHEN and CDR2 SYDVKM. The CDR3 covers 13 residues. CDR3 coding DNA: TGTGCCAGCAGTTTTAATCCGGCCTACGAGCAGTACTTC. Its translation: CASSFNPAYEQYF. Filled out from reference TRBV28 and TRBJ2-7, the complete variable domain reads DVKVTQSSRYLVKRTGEKVFLECVQDMDHENMFWYRQDPGLGLRLIYFSYDVKMKEKGDIPEGYSVSREKKERFSLILESASTNQTSMYLCASSFNPAYEQYFGPGTRLTVT.

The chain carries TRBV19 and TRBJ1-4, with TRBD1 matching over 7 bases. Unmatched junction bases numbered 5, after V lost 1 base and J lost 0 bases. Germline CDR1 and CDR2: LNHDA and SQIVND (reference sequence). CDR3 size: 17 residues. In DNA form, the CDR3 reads TGTGCCAGTAGTATAGGTAGGGGGCTCCCAACTAATGAAAAACTGTTTTTT. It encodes CASSIGRGLPTNEKLFF.

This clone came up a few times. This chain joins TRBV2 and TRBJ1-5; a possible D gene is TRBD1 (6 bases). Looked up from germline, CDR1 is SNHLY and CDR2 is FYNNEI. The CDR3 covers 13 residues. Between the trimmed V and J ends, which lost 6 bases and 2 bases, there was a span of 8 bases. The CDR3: CASSPGGNQPQHF. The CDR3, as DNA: TGTGCCAGCAGCCCAGGGGGCAATCAGCCCCAGCATTTT.

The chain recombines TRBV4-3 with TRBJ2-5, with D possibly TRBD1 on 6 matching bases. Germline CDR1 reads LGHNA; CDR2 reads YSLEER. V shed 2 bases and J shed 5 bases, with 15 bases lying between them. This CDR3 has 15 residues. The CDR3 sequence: CASSQLQGSWETQYF. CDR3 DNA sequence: TGCGCCAGCAGCCAACTACAGGGAAGTTGGGAGACCCAGTACTTC.

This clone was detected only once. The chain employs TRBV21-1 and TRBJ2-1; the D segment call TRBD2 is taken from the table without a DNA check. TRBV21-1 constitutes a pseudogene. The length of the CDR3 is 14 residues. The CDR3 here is CASSARWTGGEQFF. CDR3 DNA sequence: TGTGCCAGCAGCGCCCGCTGGACGGGAGGTGAGCAGTTCTTC.

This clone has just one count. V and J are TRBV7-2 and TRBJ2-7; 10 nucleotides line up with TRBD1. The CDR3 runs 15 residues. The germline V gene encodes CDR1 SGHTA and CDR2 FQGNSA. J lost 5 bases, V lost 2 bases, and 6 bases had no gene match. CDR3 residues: CASSLKGQGPHEQYF. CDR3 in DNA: TGTGCCAGCAGCTTAAAGGGACAGGGGCCCCACGAGCAGTACTTC.

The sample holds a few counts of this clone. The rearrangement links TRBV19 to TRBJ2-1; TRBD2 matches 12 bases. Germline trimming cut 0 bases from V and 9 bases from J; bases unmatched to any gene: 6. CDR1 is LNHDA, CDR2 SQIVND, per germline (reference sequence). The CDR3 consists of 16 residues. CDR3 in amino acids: CASSIDASGRAIEQFF. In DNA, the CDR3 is TGTGCCAGTAGTATAGATGCTAGCGGGAGGGCCATTGAGCAGTTCTTC.

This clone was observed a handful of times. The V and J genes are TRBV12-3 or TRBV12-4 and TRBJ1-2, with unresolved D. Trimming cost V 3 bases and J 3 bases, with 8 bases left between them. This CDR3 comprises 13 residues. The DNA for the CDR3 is TGTGCCAGCAGTTTTACTGATGACTATGGCTACACCTTC. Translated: CASSFTDDYGYTF.

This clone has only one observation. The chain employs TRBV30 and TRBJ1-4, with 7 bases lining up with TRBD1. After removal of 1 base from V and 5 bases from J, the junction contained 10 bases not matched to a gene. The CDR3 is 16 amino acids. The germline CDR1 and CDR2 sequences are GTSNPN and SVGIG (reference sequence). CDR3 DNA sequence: TGTGCCTGGAGTGAAAGGGGGCGGGACGTGAATGAAAAACTGTTTTTT. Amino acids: CAWSERGRDVNEKLFF.

CDR3 protein: CASSHSLAGQFF. DNA for the CDR3: TGTGCCAGCAGTCACTCACTAGCGGGGCAGTTCTTC. J is TRBJ2-1 and V is TRBV12-3 or TRBV12-4; 9 bases are a match to TRBD2. The CDR3 has 12 residues. J lost 12 bases, V lost 5 bases, and 5 bases had no gene match.

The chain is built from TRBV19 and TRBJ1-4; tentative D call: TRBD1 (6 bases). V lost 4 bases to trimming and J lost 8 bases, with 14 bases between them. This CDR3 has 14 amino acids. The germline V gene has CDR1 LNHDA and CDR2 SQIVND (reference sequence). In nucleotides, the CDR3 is TGTGCCAGTAGTACCCATGCCGGGACAGAAAAACTGTTTTTT. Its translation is CASSTHAGTEKLFF.

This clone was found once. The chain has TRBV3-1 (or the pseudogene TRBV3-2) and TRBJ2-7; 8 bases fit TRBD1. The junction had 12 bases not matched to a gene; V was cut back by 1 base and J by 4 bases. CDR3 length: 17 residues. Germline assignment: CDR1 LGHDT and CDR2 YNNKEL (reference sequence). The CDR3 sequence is CASSQATIQGVSYEQYF. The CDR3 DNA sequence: TGTGCCAGCAGCCAAGCGACAATACAGGGGGTAAGTTACGAGCAGTACTTC.

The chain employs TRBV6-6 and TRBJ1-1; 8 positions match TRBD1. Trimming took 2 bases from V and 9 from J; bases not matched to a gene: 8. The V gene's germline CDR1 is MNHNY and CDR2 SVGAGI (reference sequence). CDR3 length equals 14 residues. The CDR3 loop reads CASSYQGAPPQAFF. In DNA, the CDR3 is TGTGCCAGCAGTTACCAGGGGGCGCCCCCCCAAGCTTTCTTT.

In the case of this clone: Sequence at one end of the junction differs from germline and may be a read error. The CDR3 region has the DNA TGTGCCAGTGGACAGGGGACTAACTATGACTACACCTTC. The encoded protein is CASGQGTNYDYTF. The genes are TRBV19 and TRBJ1-2; TRBD1 aligns across 9 bases. The germline V gene encodes CDR1 LNHDA and CDR2 SQIVND (reference sequence). CDR3 length: 13 amino acids.

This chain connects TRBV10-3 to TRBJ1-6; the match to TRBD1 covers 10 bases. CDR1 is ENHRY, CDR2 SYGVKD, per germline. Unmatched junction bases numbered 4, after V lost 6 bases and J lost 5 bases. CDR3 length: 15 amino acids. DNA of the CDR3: TGTGCCATCAGCTCCGGGACAGGGGATAATTCACCCCTCCACTTT. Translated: CAISSGTGDNSPLHF.

This CDR3 is CASTSTGGTEAFF. CDR3 bases: TGTGCCAGCACCTCGACAGGGGGCACTGAAGCTTTCTTT. The chain carries TRBV25-1 and TRBJ1-1; TRBD1 matches at 9 bases. Germline V gene data show CDR1 as MGHDK and CDR2 as SYGVNS. Trimming took 7 bases from V and 4 from J; bases not matched to a gene: 4. CDR3 length equals 13 residues.

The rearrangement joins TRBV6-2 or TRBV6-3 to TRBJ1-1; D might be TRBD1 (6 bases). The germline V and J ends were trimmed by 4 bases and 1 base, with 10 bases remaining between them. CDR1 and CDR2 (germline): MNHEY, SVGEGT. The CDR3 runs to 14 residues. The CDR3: CASSLEGGNTEAFF. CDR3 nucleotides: TGTGCCAGCAGTTTGGAAGGGGGGAACACTGAAGCTTTCTTT.

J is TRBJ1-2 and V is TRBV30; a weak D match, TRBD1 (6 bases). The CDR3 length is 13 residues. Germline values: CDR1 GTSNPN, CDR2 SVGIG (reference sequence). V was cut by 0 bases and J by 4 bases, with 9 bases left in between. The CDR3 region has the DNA TGTGCCTGGAGTGTAACAGGGAGCTATGGCTACACCTTC. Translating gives CAWSVTGSYGYTF. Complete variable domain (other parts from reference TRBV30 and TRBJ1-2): SQTIHQWPATLVQPVGSPLSLECTVEGTSNPNLYWYRQAAGRGLQLLFYSVGIGQISSEVPQNLSASRPQDRQFILSSKKLLLSDSGFYLCAWSVTGSYGYTFGSGTRLTVV.

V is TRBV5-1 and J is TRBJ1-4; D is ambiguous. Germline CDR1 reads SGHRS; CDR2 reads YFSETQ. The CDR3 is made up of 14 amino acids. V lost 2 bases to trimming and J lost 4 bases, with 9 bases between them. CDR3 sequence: CASSLGGNNEKLFF. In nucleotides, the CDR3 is TGCGCCAGCAGCTTAGGAGGAAATAATGAAAAACTGTTTTTT.

The CDR3 DNA follows: TGCGCCAGCAGTCCGACAGGGGTCGGGGAGCTGTTTTTT. This codes for CASSPTGVGELFF. V usage is TRBV10-1 and J usage is TRBJ2-2, with 8 nucleotides matching TRBD1. J gave up 7 bases and V 5 bases, and 3 bases lay outside the gene matches. Germline V CDR1 and CDR2: WNHNN, SYGVQD (reference sequence). The CDR3 covers 13 residues.

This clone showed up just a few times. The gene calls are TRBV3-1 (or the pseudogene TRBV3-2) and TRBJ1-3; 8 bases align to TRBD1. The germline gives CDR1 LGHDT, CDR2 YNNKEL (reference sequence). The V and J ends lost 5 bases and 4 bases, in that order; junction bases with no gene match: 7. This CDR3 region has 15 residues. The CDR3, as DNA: TGTGCCAGCAGCAAAACAACAGGGGGAGGAAACACCATATATTTT. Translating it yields CASSKTTGGGNTIYF.

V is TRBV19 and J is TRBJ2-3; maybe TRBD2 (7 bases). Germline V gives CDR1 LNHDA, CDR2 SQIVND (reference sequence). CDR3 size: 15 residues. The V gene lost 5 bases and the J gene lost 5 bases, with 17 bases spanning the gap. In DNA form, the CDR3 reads TGTGCCAGTAGTCCTGGGGGGGCCAACAGAGATACGCAGTATTTT. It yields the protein CASSPGGANRDTQYF.

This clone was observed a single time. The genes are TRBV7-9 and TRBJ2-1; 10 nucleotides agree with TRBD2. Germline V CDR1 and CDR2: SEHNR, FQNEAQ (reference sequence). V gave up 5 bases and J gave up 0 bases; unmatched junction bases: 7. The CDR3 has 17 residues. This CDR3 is CASSQRSGGASYNEQFF. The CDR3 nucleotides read TGTGCCAGCAGCCAAAGAAGCGGGGGGGCCTCCTACAATGAGCAGTTCTTC.